This TCR beta chain was captured by sequencing in a study of T cell repertoires in cytomegalovirus infection. Study details: Indicated by public TCR beta signatures were CMV infection and matching HLA type. General study points: Identification of carriers of CMV plus the relevant HLA was achieved through cumulative public TCR beta family frequency. Ex vivo responses were dominated by HLA-C-restricted CMV-specific TCR beta clonotypes.

There are many counts of this clonotype. The antigen remains unidentified. MiXCR, run by TCRdb on the reads, gives a single entry per CDR3 protein. In the table there are hundreds of thousands of distinct CDR3 sequences, more than 8% of which are singletons. Losses at the gene ends were 6 bases for V and 4 bases for J; bases not matched to a gene: 5. This CDR3 spans 13 amino acids. The germline V gene encodes CDR1 WSHSY and CDR2 SAAADI. This receptor was identified in a human donor in good health (CMV status not recorded). Some clones in this sample may be carry-over from other donors' samples. The sequenced material came from PBMCs. V usage is TRBV10-2 and J usage is TRBJ2-5, with TRBD2 matching over 7 bases. The CDR3 region is CASSGTTGETQYF. In DNA, the CDR3 is TGCGCCAGCAGCGGGACTACCGGAGAGACCCAGTACTTC.